The 7 T cell receptor beta chains below come from one sample, sequenced in a study of shared clonotypes between healthy human individuals. Assay: immunoSEQ multiplex PCR; the TCRdb copy retains only in-frame clones and omits some. Here the sample spans 450,000 to 500,000 clones, about 78% being singletons. The sample consisted of PBMCs. These receptors all come from a woman aged 40 to 50 in good health. Some clones in this sample may be carry-over from other donors' samples.

The chain combines TRBV6-1 with TRBJ2-7; D is possibly TRBD2 (5 bases). Looked up from germline, CDR1 is MNHNS and CDR2 is SASEGT. The CDR3 contains 14 residues. V was clipped by 3 bases and J by 0 bases, with 9 bases between them. In DNA form, the CDR3 reads TGTGCCAGCAGTGAGCTAGCAAGCTCCTACGAGCAGTACTTC. Translation gives CASSELASSYEQYF.

This clone was counted once. J is TRBJ2-5 and V is TRBV27; D is possibly TRBD2 (6 bases). The V gene's germline CDR1 is MNHEY and CDR2 SMNVEV (reference sequence). V was trimmed by 6 bases and J by 0 bases, leaving 14 bases between them. The CDR3 length is 15 residues. CDR3 in DNA: TGTGCCAGCAGCGGGACGCGGGGCAACCAAGAGACCCAGTACTTC. Its translation: CASSGTRGNQETQYF.

In this sample, this clone turned up a few times. This sequence joins TRBV5-6 and TRBJ2-5; 11 nucleotides match TRBD2. The germline gives CDR1 SGHDT, CDR2 YYEEEE. The CDR3 is 18 amino acids. Losses at the gene ends were 4 bases for V and 3 bases for J; bases not matched to a gene: 14. DNA of the CDR3: TGTGCCAGCAGCCAAATCCATAGCGGGAGGGCCGGCGAAGAGACCCAGTACTTC. It codes for CASSQIHSGRAGEETQYF.

The chain couples TRBV11-2 to TRBJ1-4, with TRBD1 matching 10 bases. V lost 0 bases to trimming and J lost 8 bases; unmatched junction nucleotides: 6. Germline V gene lookup returns CDR1 SGHAT and CDR2 FQNNGV. CDR3 length equals 16 residues. CDR3 DNA sequence: TGTGCCAGCAGCTTAGAGGGGGACAGGGGTGGAGAAAAACTGTTTTTT. It encodes CASSLEGDRGGEKLFF.

This clone was picked up a small number of times. J is TRBJ1-1 and V is TRBV14, with TRBD1 identical over 7 bases. After removal of 5 bases from V and 4 bases from J, the junction contained 7 bases not matched to a gene. This CDR3 contains 14 residues. CDR1 and CDR2 (germline): SGHDN, FVKESK. The CDR3 DNA is TGTGCCAGCAGCTCCCACAGGGGATCCACTGAAGCTTTCTTT. It codes for CASSSHRGSTEAFF.

The chain couples TRBV5-1 to TRBJ2-1; TRBD2 matches 10 bases. This CDR3 is 15 amino acids long. Germline CDR1 and CDR2: SGHRS and YFSETQ. After removal of 0 bases from V and 5 bases from J, the junction contained 2 bases not matched to a gene. Written as DNA, the CDR3 is TGCGCCAGCAGCTTGGGGGGACTAGCGAACAATGAGCAGTTCTTC. Protein product: CASSLGGLANNEQFF.

The V and J genes are TRBV6-5 and TRBJ2-7, with D perhaps matching TRBD1 (6 bases). In germline, CDR1 is MNHEY, CDR2 SVGAGI. V lost 5 bases and J 2 bases, leaving 10 bases between the germline ends. This CDR3 is built from 13 residues. The DNA for the CDR3 is TGTGCCAGCAGTGAGGGGGAGACCTACGAGCAGTACTTC. Its protein is CASSEGETYEQYF.